The rows below give T cell receptor beta chains drawn from one sample of a study of cytomegalovirus exposure and HLA in healthy donors. Assay used: immunoSEQ multiplex PCR; TCRdb lists only in-frame clones, some missing. The sample lists about 120,000 clones; more than 60% were seen once. Sequenced sample: PBMCs. These receptors were taken from a middle-aged woman in good health and CMV-seropositive. Both conserved end residues are part of each CDR3. Fields, in order: clone size, D gene, V gene, J gene, CDR3 protein, CDR3 DNA. A D gene is named only where the DNA matches it firmly. Not all rows give a size; the values are once, few, many and, for expanded clones, a class.

.	.	TRBV5-1	TRBJ2-1	CASSFASSGNEQFF	TGCGCCAGCAGCTTTGCTAGTTCCGGCAATGAGCAGTTCTTC
few	.	TRBV10-3	TRBJ1-5	CAISESGDQPQHF	TGTGCCATCAGTGAGTCCGGGGATCAGCCCCAGCATTTT
.	.	TRBV30	TRBJ1-1	CAWSVRQIMNTEAFF	TGTGCCTGGAGTGTCCGACAGATAATGAACACTGAAGCTTTCTTT
.	TRBD1	TRBV2	TRBJ1-5	CASSDWTGGVQPQHF	TGTGCCAGCAGTGATTGGACAGGGGGCGTTCAGCCCCAGCATTTT
.	.	TRBV5-1	TRBJ2-3	CASSAGTDTQYF	TGCGCCAGCAGTGCGGGCACAGATACGCAGTATTTT
.	TRBD1	TRBV9	TRBJ1-1	CATQDLRGPNTEAFF	TGTGCCACGCAAGACCTCAGGGGGCCCAACACTGAAGCTTTCTTT
.	TRBD1	TRBV7-9	TRBJ1-2	CASSSTRRGTGPLGYTF	TGTGCCAGCAGCTCAACCCGACGCGGGACAGGTCCGCTTGGCTACACCTTC
.	TRBD1	TRBV13	TRBJ1-1	CASLPRGRGEAFF	TGTGCCAGCTTACCCAGGGGGCGCGGTGAAGCTTTCTTT
.	TRBD2	TRBV7-9	TRBJ2-3	CASSLARGGADTQYF	TGTGCCAGCAGCTTAGCACGGGGGGGGGCAGATACGCAGTATTTT
few	TRBD2	TRBV5-1	TRBJ2-1	CASSSGTSGHEQFF	TGCGCCAGCAGCTCCGGGACTAGCGGTCATGAGCAGTTCTTC